The clone carrying this T cell receptor (beta chain) is categorized as medium-sized. This entry belongs to a study of metastatic and nonmetastatic thyroid tumors. Thyroid surgery was performed in patients who had received no treatment beforehand. TCRdb recomputed clones from the PCR reads via MiXCR. The sample has about 28,000 clones, under 25% seen once. The length of the CDR3 is 15 residues. In germline, CDR1 is MNHEY, CDR2 SVGEGT. Trimming took 0 bases from V and 9 from J; bases not matched to a gene: 3. The clonotype comes from a female donor with papillary thyroid cancer or a benign thyroid nodule (not recorded which). Some clones in this sample may be carry-over from other donors' samples. The chain combines TRBV6-2 or TRBV6-3 with TRBJ2-1; 12 bases align to TRBD2. The source material was blood. Written as DNA, the CDR3 is TGTGCCAGCAGTTACTCGGCTAGCGGGGGGGGTGAGCAGTTCTTC. Encoded protein: CASSYSASGGGEQFF.